This paragraph covers one T cell receptor (beta chain) sequence. This entry belongs to a study of immune characteristics of hereditary and idiopathic chronic pancreatitis. Clones were read by immunoSEQ multiplex PCR, and TCRdb kept only the in-frame ones, dropping some. Here the sample spans roughly 1,700 clones, roughly 85% being singletons. Total pancreatectomy with islet autotransplantation was the source of the chronic pancreatitis pancreas tissue. Patients with known diabetes were not included. CDR3 length: 15 amino acids. Deletions cut 0 bases from V and 2 bases from J, with 11 bases between. Germline CDR1 and CDR2: SGDLS and YYNGEE.

The source material was pancreas tissue with hereditary chronic pancreatitis. This receptor was taken from a human donor with chronic pancreatitis. This chain connects TRBV9 to TRBJ1-2; D gene ambiguous. The CDR3 DNA is TGTGCCAGCAGCGTAGCCGCGATCCAAAACTATGGCTACACCTTC. The encoded protein is CASSVAAIQNYGYTF.